This T cell receptor beta chain comes out of a study of blood T cells in healthy people across ages. About this clonotype: A junction boundary mismatches the germline segment, possibly from a read error.

Primers used in a second PCR of roughly 6 to 12 cycles were a sample-barcoded 5' primer and a J-beta primer mix. Each CDR3 protein is one row after TCRdb ran MiXCR on the 5' RACE reads. The sample lists roughly 2 million distinct CDR3 sequences; about 50% were seen once. CDR3 length equals 13 residues. The germline V gene encodes CDR1 SGHTA and CDR2 FQGNSA. The rearrangement links TRBV7-2 to TRBJ2-3; either TRBD1 or TRBD2 may fit D (5 bases each). The sample taken for sequencing was blood. This sequence was found in a woman between 40 and 50 years old in good health. The CDR3 sequence: CASSVAPGAPQYF. The CDR3 nucleotides are TGTGCCAGCAGCGTAGCCCCCGGGGCTCCGCAGTATTTT.